This TCR beta chain appears in the sequencing data of a study of tumor-infiltrating lymphocytes in primary liver carcinoma listed by TCRdb under 2017. Background for the entire study: Surgical resection was performed in China between late 2015 and 2016 on about 5 patients with histopathologically diagnosed primary liver carcinoma. Of the five patients (three men and two women, aged 30 to 69 years), four had hepatocellular carcinoma and one had combined HCC and intrahepatic cholangiocarcinoma. Tumors of the five patients were stage T1-T3 N0M0 with maximum diameters of roughly 4.2 to 11 cm. Samples yielded roughly 3.5 to 8 million productive TCRbeta reads; read depth did not differ significantly between tissue types. The study combined TCRbeta repertoire sequencing, expression microarrays and whole-exome sequencing across five regions of each liver tumor, with adjacent normal tissue and blood. A total of 35 specimens from 5 patients underwent TCRbeta repertoire sequencing, comprising 25 or so tumor regions, 5 adjacent noncancerous liver tissues and 5 peripheral blood samples. Repertoires from technical replicates were highly reproducible, with mean shared-clone rates roughly 0.86 and correlation coefficients above 0.95.

Using a constant-region primer and ProtoScript II reverse transcriptase, TCRbeta-specific cDNA was reverse-transcribed from around 500 ng total RNA. Three nested multiplex PCR rounds, following a slightly modified ARM-PCR procedure, were used to build the TCRbeta libraries. Multiplex TRBV1-TRBV30 forward primers and a Cbeta reverse primer were used in the first two PCR rounds, each of which was run for around 10 cycles. Sample barcodes and Illumina adapters were attached in a final 25-cycle PCR using Deep VentR polymerase. Before sequencing, amplicons of 200-500 bp were gel-purified using a QIAquick gel extraction kit. TCRbeta amplicons were sequenced on an Illumina HiSeq 2500 with 250-bp paired-end reads. In the source study's methods: Quality trimming of reads was performed with Trimmomatic v0.33, and paired reads were merged with FLASH v1.2.11 so that full CDR3 sequences could be recovered. MiGEC v1.2.1b assigned V, D and J germline segments to the rearranged TCRbeta sequences. Clonotype statistics and Shannon-Wiener diversity indices were computed with VDJtools v1.0.0. Except for diversity analysis, only the 250 most abundant clonotypes of each sample were used in subsequent analyses to reduce sampling bias. TCRdb trimmed the raw reads at Q25, called clones with MiXCR and kept productive beta chains. Identical CDR3 protein sequences are pooled into one entry, listed with their most common genes and DNA. The V and J calls here are based on TCRdb, not the publication. Here the sample has over 250,000 distinct CDR3 sequences; more than 55% occur a single time. Of the sample, about a sixth falls within the top ten clones.

Turning to this clonotype: Its specific antigen is unknown. A much larger clone sits a single nucleotide away, making a read error possible.

TRIzol reagent was used to extract blood RNA from unsorted whole blood, while the DNeasy Blood & Tissue kit provided the germline DNA. At the time of sampling, the patients were treatment-naive and had chronic HBV infection. Roughly 3.9 milliliters of peripheral blood were collected into K2EDTA tubes before surgery. The CDR3 has 14 amino acids, counting the end cysteine and phenylalanine. Only the CDR3 part of the read is kept: 42 bases, read in frame from the first base. Points the paper makes about the study in general: Because the samples were bulk and unsorted, CD4+ and CD8+ T cell repertoires could not be compared. Only a few patients were included in the study, and the authors note that the findings should be validated in a larger study. Only the TCR beta chain was sequenced, which likely underestimates true repertoire diversity because unpaired alpha chains were not captured. Repertoire overlap was found to be higher between tumor regions (mean roughly 36%) than between tumor-adjacent (about 17%) or tumor-blood (about 14%) pairs, consistent with antigen-driven expansion. The top 250 clones accounted for a significantly greater share of the repertoire in tumors than in blood (p = 0.039).

This receptor was identified in a woman aged 25 to 39 with primary liver carcinoma and hepatitis B virus infection. This chain joins TRBV12-3 or TRBV12-4 to TRBJ2-5; the D gene is unclear. The sequencing input was peripheral blood. The DNA sequence is given as TGTGTCAGCAGTTTAGGACCCTCTCAAGAGACCCAGTACTTC. It encodes CVSSLGPSQETQYF.